These 24 T cell receptor beta chains originate from one sample sequenced in a study of blood T cell repertoires in COVID-19. Repertoires were generated with immunoSEQ multiplex PCR, while TCRdb's copy carries only in-frame clones and drops some. The data contain about 240,000 clones, about 83% of them seen just once; the ten biggest clones take up more than 5%. Input material: peripheral blood. Receptors were obtained from a human donor in a cohort sampled during active COVID-19.

The rearrangement uses TRBV29-1 and TRBJ2-5, with D tentatively TRBD1 (7 bases). The CDR3 is 15 amino acids. V shed 3 bases and J shed 2 bases, with 16 bases lying between them. CDR1 is SQVTM and CDR2 is ANQGSEA in the germline V gene. In nucleotides, the CDR3 is TGCAGCGTTGAGGACACACAGGGGAGGCAAGAGACCCAGTACTTC. Translating gives CSVEDTQGRQETQYF. The full variable domain, with the rest looked up from reference TRBV29-1 and TRBJ2-5, is SAVISQKPSRDICQRGTSLTIQCQVDSQVTMMFWYRQQPGQSLTLIATANQGSEATYESGFVIDKFPISRPNLTFSTLTVSNMSPEDSSIYLCSVEDTQGRQETQYFGPGTRLLVL.

The V gene is TRBV15, the J gene TRBJ2-5; 7 nucleotides line up with TRBD1. V gave up 3 bases and J gave up 3 bases; unmatched junction bases: 1. CDR3 length: 13 residues. CDR1 is LNHNV, CDR2 YYDKDF, per germline (reference sequence). The DNA of the CDR3 is TGTGCCACCAGCAGGACAGGGAAAGAGACCCAGTACTTC. Translating it yields CATSRTGKETQYF.

The chain carries TRBV18 and TRBJ2-5; 8 bases match TRBD1. Germline lookup yields CDR1 KGHSH and CDR2 LQKENI. Unmatched junction bases numbered 1, after V lost 5 bases and J lost 2 bases. The CDR3 is made up of 13 amino acids. The CDR3: CASSRQGQETQYF. The DNA of the CDR3 is TGTGCCAGCTCAAGACAGGGGCAAGAGACCCAGTACTTC.

Only one count was recorded for this clone. This chain connects TRBV5-4 to TRBJ2-3; TRBD2 matches 7 bases. Germline V gene lookup returns CDR1 SGHNT and CDR2 YYREEE (reference sequence). This CDR3 comprises 16 residues. Trimming removed 0 bases from V and 0 bases from J; junction bases left unmatched: 4. The CDR3 sequence: CASSLDGRISTDTQYF. CDR3 sequence (DNA): TGTGCCAGCAGCTTGGACGGGAGGATAAGCACAGATACGCAGTATTTT.

This chain links TRBV5-8 with TRBJ2-5, with TRBD2 as a possible D gene (6 bases). CDR3 length: 15 residues. CDR1 is SGHTS and CDR2 is YDEGEE in the germline V gene. Trimming cost V 4 bases and J 1 base, with 14 bases left between them. CDR3 coding DNA: TGTGCCAGCAGCCGCGGGATTTCACTCCAAGAGACCCAGTACTTC. This encodes CASSRGISLQETQYF.

This clone was recorded a few times. The rearrangement joins TRBV10-2 to TRBJ1-1, with 7 nucleotides matching TRBD1. With 7 bases clipped from V and 1 base from J, the junction kept 3 bases outside the gene matches. The CDR3 consists of 13 residues. From germline, CDR1 is WSHSY and CDR2 SAAADI. CDR3: CASMTGQNTEAFF. CDR3 in DNA: TGCGCCAGCATGACAGGGCAGAACACTGAAGCTTTCTTT.

The V call is TRBV11-2, the J call TRBJ1-1; D not resolved. This CDR3 is built from 14 residues. Looked up from germline, CDR1 is SGHAT and CDR2 is FQNNGV. V lost 5 bases to trimming and J lost 4 bases, with 14 bases between them. The CDR3 DNA sequence: TGTGCCAGCAGCACGGGTCTTCCCTCCACTGAAGCTTTCTTT. The encoded protein is CASSTGLPSTEAFF.

The chain recombines TRBV28 with TRBJ2-7; 10 bases match TRBD2. With V trimmed by 2 bases and J by 7 bases, 8 bases remained unmatched. Germline-derived CDR1 and CDR2 are MDHEN and SYDVKM. CDR3 length equals 15 residues. In DNA, the CDR3 is TGTGCCAGCAGTTTAAGTCTAGCGGGAGTCAGGGAGCAGTACTTC. Protein: CASSLSLAGVREQYF.

This clone has a single count. The rearrangement links TRBV28 to TRBJ1-5; 8 bases align to TRBD1. The CDR3 extends over 13 amino acids. V lost 6 bases, J lost 5 bases, and 3 bases stayed unmatched. The germline gives CDR1 MDHEN, CDR2 SYDVKM. This CDR3 is CASRGQGDQPQHF. The CDR3 nucleotides read TGTGCCAGCAGAGGACAGGGAGATCAGCCCCAGCATTTT.

V usage is TRBV13 and J usage is TRBJ2-7; 10 positions match TRBD1. Trimming at V came to 5 bases and at J to 1 base, leaving 8 bases not matched to a gene. This CDR3 is built from 16 residues. CDR1 is PRHDT and CDR2 is FYEKMQ in the germline V gene (reference sequence). CDR3 sequence (DNA): TGTGCCAGCAGCGTTTACGGGACAGGGGCGTCCTACGAGCAGTACTTC. Translation: CASSVYGTGASYEQYF.

V usage is TRBV10-1 and J usage is TRBJ1-5; no firm D call. CDR1 and CDR2 from the germline V gene are WNHNN and SYGVQD (reference sequence). This CDR3 contains 14 residues. Deletions cut 11 bases from V and 2 bases from J, with 16 bases between. This CDR3 is CAGLGRGCNQPQHF. In DNA form, the CDR3 reads TGCGCCGGCCTCGGACGGGGTTGCAATCAGCCCCAGCATTTT.

This clone was seen only once. The chain couples TRBV29-1 to TRBJ2-5, with D possibly being TRBD1 (5 bases). This CDR3 is built from 12 residues. The germline V gene has CDR1 SQVTM and CDR2 ANQGSEA. Between the trimmed V and J ends, which lost 4 bases and 6 bases, there was a span of 12 bases. CDR3 protein: CSVARATQTQYF. The CDR3 DNA reads as TGCAGCGTTGCCAGGGCAACCCAGACCCAGTACTTC. The variable domain in full, completed from reference TRBV29-1 and TRBJ2-5, reads SAVISQKPSRDICQRGTSLTIQCQVDSQVTMMFWYRQQPGQSLTLIATANQGSEATYESGFVIDKFPISRPNLTFSTLTVSNMSPEDSSIYLCSVARATQTQYFGPGTRLLVL.

The rearrangement links TRBV5-1 to TRBJ2-1, with D possibly matching TRBD1 (6 bases). V was pared by 2 bases and J by 5 bases, with 14 bases between. The germline gives CDR1 SGHRS, CDR2 YFSETQ. This CDR3 contains 15 residues. In DNA, the CDR3 is TGCGCCAGCAGCTTATGGACAGCCTCTAACAATGAGCAGTTCTTC. The encoded protein is CASSLWTASNNEQFF.

This chain uses TRBV19 with TRBJ1-5, with D unclear. CDR3 size: 13 residues. CDR1 is LNHDA, CDR2 SQIVND, per germline (reference sequence). The V gene lost 5 bases and the J gene lost 4 bases, with 9 bases spanning the gap. The CDR3 coding sequence is TGTGCCAGTAGTTCTCAGGATAATCAGCCCCAGCATTTT. This codes for CASSSQDNQPQHF.

The V gene is TRBV28, the J gene TRBJ2-2; D might be TRBD2 (6 bases). The length of the CDR3 is 16 residues. The germline gives CDR1 MDHEN, CDR2 SYDVKM. V shed 6 bases and J shed 0 bases, with 14 bases lying between them. This CDR3 is CASRNGGTANTGELFF. In DNA, the CDR3 is TGTGCCAGCAGGAACGGCGGGACCGCGAACACCGGGGAGCTGTTTTTT.

As regards this clone: At the DNA level, this CDR3 is encoded by other sequences in the same sample as well. J is TRBJ2-3 and V is TRBV5-1; 9 nucleotides agree with TRBD1. Trimming at V came to 3 bases and at J to 3 bases, leaving 2 bases not matched to a gene. Germline CDR1 SGHRS, CDR2 YFSETQ. The CDR3 length is 14 residues. This CDR3 is CASSSGQGTDTQYF. CDR3 sequence (DNA): TGCGCCAGCAGCTCAGGACAGGGGACAGATACGCAGTATTTT.

In its sample, this clone was seen once. This rearrangement joins TRBV11-2 to TRBJ1-6; D is undetermined. Deletions cut 3 bases from V and 10 bases from J, with 10 bases between. This CDR3 is 13 amino acids long. Germline V gene lookup returns CDR1 SGHAT and CDR2 FQNNGV. The CDR3 DNA follows: TGTGCCAGCAGCTTCCCGGGAGAATCACCCCTCCACTTT. It codes for CASSFPGESPLHF.

The chain is built from TRBV5-4 and TRBJ2-1, with 9 bases fitting TRBD2. CDR1 is SGHNT and CDR2 is YYREEE in the germline V gene (reference sequence). This CDR3 is built from 15 residues. V lost 0 bases to trimming and J lost 3 bases; unmatched junction nucleotides: 1. The CDR3, as DNA: TGTGCCAGCAGCTTGGAACTAGCGGGCTACAATGAGCAGTTCTTC. It codes for CASSLELAGYNEQFF.

The chain employs TRBV4-1 and TRBJ1-2, with a possible D match to TRBD1 (5 bases). Trimming left V 1 base short and J 4 bases short, with 13 bases between. The CDR3 extends over 15 amino acids. The V gene's germline CDR1 is MGHRA and CDR2 YSYEKL. CDR3 in amino acids: CASSQVGAWGYGYTF. The CDR3 DNA is TGCGCCAGCAGCCAAGTAGGGGCCTGGGGCTATGGCTACACCTTC.

The V gene is TRBV30, the J gene TRBJ2-7; D possibly corresponds to TRBD1 (5 bases). With 4 bases removed from V and 9 bases from J, the gap between germline ends came to 13 bases. This CDR3 has 11 residues. Germline CDR1 reads GTSNPN; CDR2 reads SVGIG (reference sequence). DNA of the CDR3: TGTGCCTGGACTCGCAGGGAAGTGCAGTACTTC. Protein: CAWTRREVQYF.

The chain carries TRBV6-5 and TRBJ2-2; TRBD1 matches at 9 bases. Looked up from germline, CDR1 is MNHEY and CDR2 is SVGAGI. CDR3 length equals 16 residues. The trim removed 1 base at V and 6 bases at J, leaving 6 bases unmatched. CDR3 in amino acids: CASSYFPGQGSGELFF. The CDR3 bases are TGTGCCAGCAGTTACTTCCCCGGACAGGGGTCCGGGGAGCTGTTTTTT.

The chain carries TRBV24-1 and TRBJ2-3, with 8 positions matching TRBD2. V dropped 2 bases and J dropped 5; count of bases not matched to a gene: 5. This CDR3 is 15 amino acids long. The germline V gene has CDR1 KGHDR and CDR2 SFDVKD. The CDR3 DNA reads TGTGCCACCAGTGATTACTTAGCGGGAAAAGATACGCAGTATTTT. Protein sequence: CATSDYLAGKDTQYF.

The genes are TRBV5-1 and TRBJ2-5, with D tentatively TRBD1 (6 bases). V was trimmed by 4 bases and J by 0 bases, leaving 10 bases between them. The CDR3 runs 14 residues. Germline CDR1 reads SGHRS; CDR2 reads YFSETQ. In DNA form, the CDR3 reads TGCGCCAGCAGCCCGGGGACAAACCAAGAGACCCAGTACTTC. Protein: CASSPGTNQETQYF. The full variable domain, completed using reference TRBV5-1 and TRBJ2-5, is KAGVTQTPRYLIKTRGQQVTLSCSPISGHRSVSWYQQTPGQGLQFLFEYFSETQRNKGNFPGRFSGRQFSNSRSEMNVSTLELGDSALYLCASSPGTNQETQYFGPGTRLLVL.

The chain employs TRBV2 and TRBJ2-5; TRBD2 is a possible D gene (5 bases). The CDR3 has 14 amino acids. Trimming stripped 4 bases from V and 4 bases from J, with 13 bases between. Germline-derived CDR1 and CDR2 are SNHLY and FYNNEI. CDR3 DNA: TGTGCCAGCAGTGCGCAGGCCCGGGGAGAGACCCAGTACTTC. It translates to CASSAQARGETQYF.